This T cell receptor (beta chain) came from a study of T-cell memory formation after mild COVID-19. Amplification by 5'RACE using constant-segment primers produced TCR alpha and TCR beta cDNA libraries that carried sample barcodes and UMIs. Each CDR3 protein is one row after TCRdb ran MiXCR on the 5' RACE reads. This repertoire shows roughly 480,000 distinct CDR3 sequences, around 27% found once; its top ten account for about 12%. The sequence derives from an adult woman who had mild COVID-19 (a few samples of this study predate the infection). Cell type and time point are not known. Material: PBMCs or a T cell subset sorted from them (not recorded which).

This CDR3 is CSARVGGGPPYEQYF. The CDR3 DNA follows: TGCAGTGCTAGAGTGGGCGGCGGGCCACCCTACGAGCAGTACTTC. The genes are TRBV20-1 and TRBJ2-7, with D possibly matching TRBD2 (5 bases). The CDR3 runs 15 residues. Germline V lookup: CDR1 DFQATT, CDR2 SNEGSKA (reference sequence). V was pared by 1 base and J by 2 bases, with 15 bases between.